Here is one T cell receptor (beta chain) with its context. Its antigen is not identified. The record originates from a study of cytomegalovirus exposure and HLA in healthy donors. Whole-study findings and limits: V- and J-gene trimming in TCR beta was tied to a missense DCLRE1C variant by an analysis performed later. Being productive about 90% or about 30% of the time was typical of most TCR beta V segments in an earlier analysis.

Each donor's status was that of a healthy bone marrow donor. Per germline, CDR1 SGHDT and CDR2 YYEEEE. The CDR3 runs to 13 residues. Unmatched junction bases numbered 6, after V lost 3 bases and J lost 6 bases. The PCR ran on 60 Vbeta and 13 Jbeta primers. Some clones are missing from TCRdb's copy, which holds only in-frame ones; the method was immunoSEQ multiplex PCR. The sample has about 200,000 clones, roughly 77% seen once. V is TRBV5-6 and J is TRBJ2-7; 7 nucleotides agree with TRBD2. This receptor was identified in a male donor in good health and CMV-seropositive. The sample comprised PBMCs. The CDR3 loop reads CASSYGGRGEQYF. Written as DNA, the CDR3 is TGTGCCAGCAGCTACGGAGGGAGGGGCGAGCAGTACTTC.